This TCR beta chain appears in the sequencing data of a study of spatial heterogeneity in lung cancer. Study background: Mean representation of each unique TCR and UMI combination in the raw reads exceeded ten occurrences.

Germline CDR1 is SGHTA and CDR2 is FQGTGA. With 5 bases removed from V and 0 bases from J, the gap between germline ends came to 10 bases. The CDR3 consists of 14 residues. This clonotype has at least ten counts. This beta chain appears as a stray read in a library generated for alpha chains; its size is not informative. Sample time point: sample taken at primary tumor resection. The roughly 79 donors had untreated early-stage non-small cell lung cancer. Whole RNA was taken from tumor, nontumor lung or frozen PBMC; it was then sequenced unsorted. Every molecule of TCR cDNA had its own unique molecular identifier. TCRdb passed the 5' RACE reads through MiXCR, listing each CDR3 protein once. The sample consists of more than 5,000 distinct CDR3 sequences, 9.5% to 15% of them appearing once.

The rearrangement joins TRBV7-3 to TRBJ1-1; D unclear. The material was lung tissue, obtained at surgery. This TCR was sampled from a human donor with early-stage non-small cell lung cancer. The CDR3 sequence is CASSKDGMNTEAFF. In nucleotides, the CDR3 is TGTGCCAGCAGCAAAGACGGCATGAACACTGAAGCTTTCTTT.